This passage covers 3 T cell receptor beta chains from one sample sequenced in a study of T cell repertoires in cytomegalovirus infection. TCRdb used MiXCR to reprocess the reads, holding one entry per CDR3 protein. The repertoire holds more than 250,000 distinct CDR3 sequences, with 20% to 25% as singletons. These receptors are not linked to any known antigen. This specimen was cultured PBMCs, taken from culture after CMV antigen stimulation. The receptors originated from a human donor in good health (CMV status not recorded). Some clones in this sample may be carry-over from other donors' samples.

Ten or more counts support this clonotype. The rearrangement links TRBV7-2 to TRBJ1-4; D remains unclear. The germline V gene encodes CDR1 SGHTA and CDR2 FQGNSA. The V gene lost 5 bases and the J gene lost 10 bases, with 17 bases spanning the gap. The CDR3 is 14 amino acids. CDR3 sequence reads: CASSHTPLGAKLFF. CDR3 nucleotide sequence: TGTGCCAGCAGCCATACCCCTCTCGGAGCAAAACTGTTTTTT. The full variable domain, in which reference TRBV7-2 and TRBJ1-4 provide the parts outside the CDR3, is GAGVSQSPSNKVTEKGKDVELRCDPISGHTALYWYRQSLGQGLEFLIYFQGNSAPDKSGLPSDRFSAERTGGSVSTLTIQRTQQEDSAVYLCASSHTPLGAKLFFGSGTQLSVL.

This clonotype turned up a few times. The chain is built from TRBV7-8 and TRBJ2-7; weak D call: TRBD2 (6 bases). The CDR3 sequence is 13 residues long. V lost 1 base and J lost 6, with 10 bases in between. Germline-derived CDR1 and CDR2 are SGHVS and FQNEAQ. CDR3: CASSLGWGVEQYV. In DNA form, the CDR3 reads TGTGCCAGCAGCTTAGGGTGGGGGGTCGAGCAGTACGTC.

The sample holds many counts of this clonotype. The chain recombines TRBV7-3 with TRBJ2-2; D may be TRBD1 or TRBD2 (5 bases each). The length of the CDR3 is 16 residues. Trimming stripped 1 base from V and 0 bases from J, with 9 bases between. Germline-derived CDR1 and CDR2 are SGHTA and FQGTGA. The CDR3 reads CASSLMGPTNTGELFF. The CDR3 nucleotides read TGTGCCAGCAGCTTAATGGGACCGACGAACACCGGGGAGCTGTTTTTT.